This TCR beta chain was identified in a study of control samples from healthy donors and cancer patients. Deletions cut 2 bases from V and 10 bases from J, with 11 bases between. The CDR3 is 12 residues long. CDR1 is SGHNT, CDR2 YYREEE, per germline (reference sequence). Generated by immunoSEQ multiplex PCR, the TCRdb table keeps only in-frame clones and is missing some. This sample has more than 95,000 clones, with around 86% found just once. The clonotype was recovered from a man between 35 and 55 years old in good health. The rearrangement joins TRBV5-4 to TRBJ2-3; no definite D call. Material: blood. The CDR3: CASSFGGDAQYF. The CDR3 DNA reads as TGTGCCAGCAGCTTCGGCGGAGACGCGCAGTATTTT. The full variable domain, with the rest looked up from reference TRBV5-4 and TRBJ2-3, is ETGVTQSPTHLIKTRGQQVTLRCSSQSGHNTVSWYQQALGQGPQFIFQYYREEENGRGNFPPRFSGLQFPNYSSELNVNALELDDSALYLCASSFGGDAQYFGPGTRLTVL.